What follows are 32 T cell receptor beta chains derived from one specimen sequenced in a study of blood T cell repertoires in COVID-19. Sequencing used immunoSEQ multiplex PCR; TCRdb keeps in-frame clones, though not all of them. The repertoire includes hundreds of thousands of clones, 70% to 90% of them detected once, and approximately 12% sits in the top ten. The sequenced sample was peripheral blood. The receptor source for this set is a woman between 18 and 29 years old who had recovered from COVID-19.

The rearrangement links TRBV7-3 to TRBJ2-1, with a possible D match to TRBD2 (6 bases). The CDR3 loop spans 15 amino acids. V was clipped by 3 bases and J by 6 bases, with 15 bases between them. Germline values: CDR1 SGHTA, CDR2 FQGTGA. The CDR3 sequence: CASSFWDSSTNEQFF. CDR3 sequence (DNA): TGTGCCAGCAGCTTCTGGGACTCCTCTACCAATGAGCAGTTCTTC.

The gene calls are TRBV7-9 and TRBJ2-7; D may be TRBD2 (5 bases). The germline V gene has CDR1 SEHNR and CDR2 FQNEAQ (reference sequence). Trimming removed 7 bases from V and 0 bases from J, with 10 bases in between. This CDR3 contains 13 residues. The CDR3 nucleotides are TGTGCCAGCAAGATTGGGAGCTCCTACGAGCAGTACTTC. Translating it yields CASKIGSSYEQYF.

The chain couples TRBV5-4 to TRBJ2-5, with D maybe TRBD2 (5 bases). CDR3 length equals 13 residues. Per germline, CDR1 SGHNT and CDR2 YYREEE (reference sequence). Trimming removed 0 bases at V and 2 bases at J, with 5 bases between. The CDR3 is CASSLGGQETQYF. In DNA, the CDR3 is TGTGCCAGCAGCTTGGGCGGGCAAGAGACCCAGTACTTC. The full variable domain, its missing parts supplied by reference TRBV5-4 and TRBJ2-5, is ETGVTQSPTHLIKTRGQQVTLRCSSQSGHNTVSWYQQALGQGPQFIFQYYREEENGRGNFPPRFSGLQFPNYSSELNVNALELDDSALYLCASSLGGQETQYFGPGTRLLVL.

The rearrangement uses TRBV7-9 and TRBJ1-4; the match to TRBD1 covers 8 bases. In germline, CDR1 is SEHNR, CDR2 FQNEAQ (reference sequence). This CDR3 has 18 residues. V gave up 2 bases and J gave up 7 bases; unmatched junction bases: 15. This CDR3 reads CASSLRTGRVGGIEKLFF. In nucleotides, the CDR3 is TGTGCCAGCAGCTTACGGACAGGGCGAGTAGGGGGAATTGAAAAACTGTTTTTT. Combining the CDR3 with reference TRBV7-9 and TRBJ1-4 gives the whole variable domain DTGVSQNPRHKITKRGQNVTFRCDPISEHNRLYWYRQTLGQGPEFLTYFQNEAQLEKSRLLSDRFSAERPKGSFSTLEIQRTEQGDSAMYLCASSLRTGRVGGIEKLFFGSGTQLSVL.

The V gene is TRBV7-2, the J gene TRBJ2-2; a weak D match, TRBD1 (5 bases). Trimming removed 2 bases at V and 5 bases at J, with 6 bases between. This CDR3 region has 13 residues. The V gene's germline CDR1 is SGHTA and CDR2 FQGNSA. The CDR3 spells CASSLQGTGELFF. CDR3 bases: TGTGCCAGCAGCTTACAGGGAACCGGGGAGCTGTTTTTT.

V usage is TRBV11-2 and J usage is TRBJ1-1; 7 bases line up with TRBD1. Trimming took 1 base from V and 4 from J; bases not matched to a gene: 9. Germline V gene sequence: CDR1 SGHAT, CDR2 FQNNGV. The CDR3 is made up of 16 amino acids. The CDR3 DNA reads TGTGCCAGCAGCTTAGGGGGCGGCAGGGGGTCCACTGAAGCTTTCTTT. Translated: CASSLGGGRGSTEAFF.

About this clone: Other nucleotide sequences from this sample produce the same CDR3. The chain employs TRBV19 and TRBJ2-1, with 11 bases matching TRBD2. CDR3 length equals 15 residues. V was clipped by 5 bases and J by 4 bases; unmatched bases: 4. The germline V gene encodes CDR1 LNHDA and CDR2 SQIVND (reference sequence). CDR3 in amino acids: CASSPGTSGYNEQFF. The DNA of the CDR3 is TGTGCCAGTAGTCCCGGGACTAGCGGATACAATGAGCAGTTCTTC.

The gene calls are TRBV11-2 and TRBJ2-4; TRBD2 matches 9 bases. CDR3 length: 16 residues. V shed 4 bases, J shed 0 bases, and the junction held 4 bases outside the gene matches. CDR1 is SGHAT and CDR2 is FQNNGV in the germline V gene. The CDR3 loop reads CASSSLAGLAKNIQYF. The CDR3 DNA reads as TGTGCCAGCAGCTCCCTAGCGGGGCTAGCCAAAAACATTCAGTACTTC.

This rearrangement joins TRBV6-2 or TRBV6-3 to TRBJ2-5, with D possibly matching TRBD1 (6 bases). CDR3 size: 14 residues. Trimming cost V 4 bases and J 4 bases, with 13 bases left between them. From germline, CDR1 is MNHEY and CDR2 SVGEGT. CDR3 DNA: TGTGCCAGCAGTTCAGGGGCCGGAATAGAGACCCAGTACTTC. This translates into CASSSGAGIETQYF.

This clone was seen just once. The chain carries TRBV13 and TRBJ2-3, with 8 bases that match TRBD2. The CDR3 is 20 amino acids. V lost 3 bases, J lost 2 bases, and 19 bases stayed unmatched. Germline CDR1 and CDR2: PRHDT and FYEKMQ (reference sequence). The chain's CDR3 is CASSFNGVVRAGVITDTQYF. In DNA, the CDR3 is TGTGCCAGCAGCTTTAACGGGGTCGTTCGAGCGGGAGTTATCACAGATACGCAGTATTTT.

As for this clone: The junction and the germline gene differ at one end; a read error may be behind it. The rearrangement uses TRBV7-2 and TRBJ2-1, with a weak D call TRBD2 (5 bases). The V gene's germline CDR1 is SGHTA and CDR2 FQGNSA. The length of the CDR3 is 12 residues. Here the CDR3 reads CARGSAYNELFF. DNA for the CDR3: TGTGCCAGGGGGAGCGCTTACAATGAGCTGTTCTTC.

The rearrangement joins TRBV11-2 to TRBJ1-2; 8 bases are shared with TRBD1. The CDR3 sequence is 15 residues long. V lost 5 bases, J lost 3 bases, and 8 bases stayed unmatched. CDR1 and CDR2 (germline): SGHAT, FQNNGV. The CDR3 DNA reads TGTGCCAGCAGCGGCGACAGGGGATTCGACTATGGCTACACCTTC. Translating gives CASSGDRGFDYGYTF.

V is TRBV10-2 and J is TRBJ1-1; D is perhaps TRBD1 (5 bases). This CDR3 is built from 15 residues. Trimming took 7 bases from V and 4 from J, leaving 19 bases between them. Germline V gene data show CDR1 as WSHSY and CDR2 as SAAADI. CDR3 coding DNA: TGCGCCAGCACCACAGAAGGGGCGTACGGCACTGAAGCTTTCTTT. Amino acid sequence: CASTTEGAYGTEAFF.

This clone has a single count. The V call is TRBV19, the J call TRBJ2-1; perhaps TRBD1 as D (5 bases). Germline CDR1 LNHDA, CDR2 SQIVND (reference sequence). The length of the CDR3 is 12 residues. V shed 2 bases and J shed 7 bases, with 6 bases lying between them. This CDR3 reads CASSIRGNEQFF. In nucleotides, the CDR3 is TGTGCCAGTAGTATAAGGGGTAATGAGCAGTTCTTC. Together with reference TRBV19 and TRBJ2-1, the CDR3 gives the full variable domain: DGGITQSPKYLFRKEGQNVTLSCEQNLNHDAMYWYRQDPGQGLRLIYYSQIVNDFQKGDIAEGYSVSREKKESFPLTVTSAQKNPTAFYLCASSIRGNEQFFGPGTRLTVL.

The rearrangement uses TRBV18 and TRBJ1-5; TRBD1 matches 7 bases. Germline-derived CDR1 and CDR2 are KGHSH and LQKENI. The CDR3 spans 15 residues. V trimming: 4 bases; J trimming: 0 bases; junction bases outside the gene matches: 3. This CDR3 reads CASSRDSYSNQPQHF. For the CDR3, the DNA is TGTGCCAGCTCACGGGACAGTTATAGCAATCAGCCCCAGCATTTT.

The CDR3 loop is CASSDPTSVYRSANNEQFF. CDR3 in DNA: TGTGCCAGCAGCGACCCAACTAGCGTCTACCGATCAGCGAACAATGAGCAGTTCTTC. This sequence joins TRBV9 and TRBJ2-1; 7 nucleotides line up with TRBD2. Germline CDR1 and CDR2: SGDLS and YYNGEE. The CDR3 covers 19 residues. V lost 3 bases, J lost 5 bases, and 20 bases stayed unmatched.

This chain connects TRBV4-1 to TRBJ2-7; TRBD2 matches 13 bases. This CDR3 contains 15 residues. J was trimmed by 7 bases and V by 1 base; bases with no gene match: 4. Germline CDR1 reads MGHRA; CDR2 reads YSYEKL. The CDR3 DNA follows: TGCGCCAGCAGCCAAGGCGGACTAGCGGGAGAGGAGCAGTACTTC. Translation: CASSQGGLAGEEQYF.

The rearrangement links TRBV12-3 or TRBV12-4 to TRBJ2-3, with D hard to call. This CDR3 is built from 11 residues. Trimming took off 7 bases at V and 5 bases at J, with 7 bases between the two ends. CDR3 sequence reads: CASNSRDTQYF. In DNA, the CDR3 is TGTGCCAGCAACTCTAGAGATACGCAGTATTTT.

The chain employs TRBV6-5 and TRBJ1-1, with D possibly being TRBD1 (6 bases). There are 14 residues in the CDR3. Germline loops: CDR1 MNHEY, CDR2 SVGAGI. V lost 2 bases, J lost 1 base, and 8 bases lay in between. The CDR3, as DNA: TGTGCCAGCAGTTACAAGGGACAGAACACTGAAGCTTTCTTT. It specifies CASSYKGQNTEAFF.

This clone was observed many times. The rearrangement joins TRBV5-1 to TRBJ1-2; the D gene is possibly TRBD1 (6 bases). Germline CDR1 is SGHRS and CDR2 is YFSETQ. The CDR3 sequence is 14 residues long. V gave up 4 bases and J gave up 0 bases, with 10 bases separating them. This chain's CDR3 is CASSRDTANYGYTF. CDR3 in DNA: TGCGCCAGCAGCCGGGACACCGCTAACTATGGCTACACCTTC.

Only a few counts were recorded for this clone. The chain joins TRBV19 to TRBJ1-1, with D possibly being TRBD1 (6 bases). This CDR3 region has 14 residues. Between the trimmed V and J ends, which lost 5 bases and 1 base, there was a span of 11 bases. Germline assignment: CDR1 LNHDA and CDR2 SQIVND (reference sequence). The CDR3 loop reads CASSFKTGNTEAFF. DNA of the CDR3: TGTGCCAGTAGTTTCAAGACAGGGAACACTGAAGCTTTCTTT.

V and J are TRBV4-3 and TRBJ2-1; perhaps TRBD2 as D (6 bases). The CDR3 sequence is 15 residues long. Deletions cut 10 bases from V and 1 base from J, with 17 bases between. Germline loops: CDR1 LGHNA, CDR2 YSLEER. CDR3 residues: CATSGGIGSYNEQFF. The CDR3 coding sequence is TGCGCCACTTCGGGCGGGATCGGGTCCTACAATGAGCAGTTCTTC.

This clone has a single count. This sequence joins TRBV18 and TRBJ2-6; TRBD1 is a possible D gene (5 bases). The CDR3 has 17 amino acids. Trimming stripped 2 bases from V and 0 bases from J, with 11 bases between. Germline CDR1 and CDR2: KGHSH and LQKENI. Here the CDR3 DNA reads TGTGCCAGCTCACCAAGGGGCAGCCGCTCTGGGGCCAACGTCCTGACTTTC. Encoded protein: CASSPRGSRSGANVLTF.

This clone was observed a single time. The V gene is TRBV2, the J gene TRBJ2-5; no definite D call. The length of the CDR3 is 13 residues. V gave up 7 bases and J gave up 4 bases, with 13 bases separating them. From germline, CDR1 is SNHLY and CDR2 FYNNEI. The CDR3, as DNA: TGTGCCAGCAAGGAACCAACGGGAGAGACCCAGTACTTC. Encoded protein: CASKEPTGETQYF.

The CDR3: CASSSIGTGELFF. The CDR3 DNA reads as TGTGCCAGCAGCTCCATCGGCACCGGGGAGCTGTTTTTT. J is TRBJ2-2 and V is TRBV7-3, with D hard to call. The germline V gene encodes CDR1 SGHTA and CDR2 FQGTGA. The CDR3 is 13 residues long. The ends were cut back, 4 bases at V and 4 bases at J, with 7 bases in the middle.

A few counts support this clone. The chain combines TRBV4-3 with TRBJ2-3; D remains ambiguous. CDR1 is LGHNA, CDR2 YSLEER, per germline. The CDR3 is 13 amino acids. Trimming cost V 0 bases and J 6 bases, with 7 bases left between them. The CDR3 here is CASSQESGDTQYF. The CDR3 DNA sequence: TGCGCCAGCAGCCAAGAATCCGGGGATACGCAGTATTTT.

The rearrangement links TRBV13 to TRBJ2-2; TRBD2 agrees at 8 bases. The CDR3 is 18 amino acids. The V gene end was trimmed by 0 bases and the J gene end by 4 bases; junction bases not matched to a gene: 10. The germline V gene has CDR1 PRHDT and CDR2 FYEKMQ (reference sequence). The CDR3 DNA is TGTGCCAGCAGCTTAGGCCTCGGGTTTCTAGCGGGCACCGGGGAGCTGTTTTTT. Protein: CASSLGLGFLAGTGELFF.

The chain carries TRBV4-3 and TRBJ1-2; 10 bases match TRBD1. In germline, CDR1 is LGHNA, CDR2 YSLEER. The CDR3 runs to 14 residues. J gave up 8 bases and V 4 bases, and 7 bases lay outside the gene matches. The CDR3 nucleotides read TGCGCCAGCAGCCCTCGACAGGGGGCAAGGGGCTACACCTTC. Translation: CASSPRQGARGYTF.

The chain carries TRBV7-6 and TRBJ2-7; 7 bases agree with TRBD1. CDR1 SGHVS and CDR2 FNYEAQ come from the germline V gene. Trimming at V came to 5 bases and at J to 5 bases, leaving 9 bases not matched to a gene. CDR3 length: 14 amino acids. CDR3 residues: CASSLTGAHNEQYF. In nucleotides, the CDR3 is TGTGCCAGCAGCCTTACAGGGGCCCACAACGAGCAGTACTTC.

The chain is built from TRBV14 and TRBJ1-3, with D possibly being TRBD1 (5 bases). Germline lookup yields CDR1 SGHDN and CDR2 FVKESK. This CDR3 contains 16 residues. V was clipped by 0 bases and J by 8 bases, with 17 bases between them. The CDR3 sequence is CASSQDLAGTGDTIYF. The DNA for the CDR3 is TGTGCCAGCAGCCAAGATCTGGCAGGGACGGGGGACACCATATATTTT.

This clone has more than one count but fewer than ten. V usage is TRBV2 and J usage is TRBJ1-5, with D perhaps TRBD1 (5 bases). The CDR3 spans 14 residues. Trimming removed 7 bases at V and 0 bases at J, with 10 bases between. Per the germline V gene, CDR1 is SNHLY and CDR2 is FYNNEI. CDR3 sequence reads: CASIGDYSNQPQHF. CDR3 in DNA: TGTGCCAGCATAGGGGATTATAGCAATCAGCCCCAGCATTTT.

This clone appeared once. The CDR3: CASSYSLTSLGGTQYF. The CDR3 DNA is TGTGCCAGCAGTTACTCTCTGACTAGCCTGGGGGGGACCCAGTACTTC. The V and J genes are TRBV6-5 and TRBJ2-5; 7 nucleotides align to TRBD2. The length of the CDR3 is 16 residues. Germline loops: CDR1 MNHEY, CDR2 SVGAGI. V was pared by 0 bases and J by 7 bases, with 11 bases of the junction left unmatched.